This T cell receptor (beta chain) was observed in a study of T cells after yellow fever vaccination. The table lists this clonotype with many counts. Its target is unknown. By 5'RACE template switching, TCR cDNA was produced, with a universal primer site and UMIs added in the process. TCRdb called the 5' RACE reads again in MiXCR, with one record for every CDR3 protein. The table includes about 320,000 distinct CDR3 sequences, about 10% detected once. Between the trimmed V and J ends, which lost 6 bases and 9 bases, there was a span of 12 bases. This CDR3 is built from 12 residues. CDR1 and CDR2 (germline): MNHEY, SVGEGT. Study observations and caveats: Any FACS-sorted repertoire could hold abundant clonotypes that contaminate it from the bulk population. Reappearance after the booster was seen for most primary-vaccination clones, at 96% CD4 and 80% to 90% CD8. Only a small proportion of the clonotypes turned up in both the CD4 and the CD8 compartments, likely arising from convergent recombination.

The receptor was derived from a man between 18 and 35 years old who received the YFV17D yellow fever vaccine. The chain carries TRBV6-2 or TRBV6-3 and TRBJ2-4; D not certain. Source: CD4+ T cells sorted from PBMCs, taken 45 days after the yellow fever booster vaccination. The CDR3 is CASSFSLPIQYF. The DNA of the CDR3 is TGTGCCAGCAGCTTCTCGCTCCCCATTCAGTACTTC.